This T cell receptor (beta chain) emerged from a study of shared clonotypes between healthy human individuals. General observations from the study: Despite large depth, rarefaction showed incomplete sorted-subset sequencing.

Comment on this clone: What it binds is not known.

Deep was the level used in running the assay. Libraries were prepared by immunoSEQ multiplex PCR; TCRdb keeps only in-frame clonotypes and omits some of them. The table lists 2 million to 2.5 million clones, roughly 93% of them singletons, with approximately 0.36% in the top ten. The sequence was obtained from a man aged 18 to 30 in good health. Some clones in this sample may be carry-over from other donors' samples. The source material was naive CD4+ T cells from PBMCs. Subset: CD45RA+ positively selected.

The chain's CDR3 is CASSWGYNEQFF. The CDR3 bases are TGCGCCAGCAGCTGGGGATACAATGAGCAGTTCTTC. V gene TRBV5-1 combines with J gene TRBJ2-1, with D unresolved. Germline lookup yields CDR1 SGHRS and CDR2 YFSETQ. V shed 3 bases and J shed 4 bases, with 5 bases lying between them. The length of the CDR3 is 12 residues.